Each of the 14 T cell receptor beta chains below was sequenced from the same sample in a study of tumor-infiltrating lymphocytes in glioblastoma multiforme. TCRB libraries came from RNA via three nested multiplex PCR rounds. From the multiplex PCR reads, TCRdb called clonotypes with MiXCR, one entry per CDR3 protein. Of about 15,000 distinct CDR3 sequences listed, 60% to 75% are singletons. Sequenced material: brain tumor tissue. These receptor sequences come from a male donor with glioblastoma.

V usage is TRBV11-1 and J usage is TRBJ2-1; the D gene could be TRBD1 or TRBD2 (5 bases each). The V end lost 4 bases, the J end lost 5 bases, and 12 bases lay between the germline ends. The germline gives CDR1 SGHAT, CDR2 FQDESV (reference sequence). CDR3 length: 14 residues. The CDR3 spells CASSYYGTNNEQFF. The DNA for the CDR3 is TGTGCCAGCAGCTATTACGGGACGAACAATGAGCAGTTCTTC.

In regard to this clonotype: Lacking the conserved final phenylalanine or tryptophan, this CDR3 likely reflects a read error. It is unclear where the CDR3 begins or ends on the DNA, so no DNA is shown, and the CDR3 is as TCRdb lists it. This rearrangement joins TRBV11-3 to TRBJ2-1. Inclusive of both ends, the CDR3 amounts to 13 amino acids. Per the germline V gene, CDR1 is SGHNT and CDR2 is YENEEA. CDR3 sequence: CASSFNNHNEHFY.

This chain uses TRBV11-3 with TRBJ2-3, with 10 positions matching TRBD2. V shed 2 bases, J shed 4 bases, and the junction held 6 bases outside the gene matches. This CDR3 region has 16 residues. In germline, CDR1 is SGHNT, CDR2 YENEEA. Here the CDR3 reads CASSLRSGRAADTQYF. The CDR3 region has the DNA TGTGCCAGCAGCTTACGGAGCGGGAGGGCCGCAGATACGCAGTATTTT.

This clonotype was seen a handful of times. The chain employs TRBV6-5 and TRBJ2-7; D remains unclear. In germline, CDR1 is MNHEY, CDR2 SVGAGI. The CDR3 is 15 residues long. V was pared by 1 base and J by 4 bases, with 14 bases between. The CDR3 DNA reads TGTGCCAGCAGTTACTTCTCGGCAAGCCAGTACGAGCAGTACTTC. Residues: CASSYFSASQYEQYF.

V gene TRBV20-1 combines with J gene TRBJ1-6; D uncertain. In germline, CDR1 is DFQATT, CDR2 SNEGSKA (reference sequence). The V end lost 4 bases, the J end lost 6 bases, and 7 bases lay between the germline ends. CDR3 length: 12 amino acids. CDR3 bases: TGCAGTGCTAAGGGCACTAATTCACCCCTCCACTTT. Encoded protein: CSAKGTNSPLHF.

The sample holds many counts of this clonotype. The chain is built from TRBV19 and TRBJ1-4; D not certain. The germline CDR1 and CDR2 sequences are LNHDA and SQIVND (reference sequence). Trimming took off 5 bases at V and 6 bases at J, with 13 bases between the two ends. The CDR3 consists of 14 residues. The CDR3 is CASSSVFVDEKLFF. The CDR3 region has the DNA TGTGCCAGTAGTTCAGTATTCGTTGATGAAAAACTGTTTTTT.

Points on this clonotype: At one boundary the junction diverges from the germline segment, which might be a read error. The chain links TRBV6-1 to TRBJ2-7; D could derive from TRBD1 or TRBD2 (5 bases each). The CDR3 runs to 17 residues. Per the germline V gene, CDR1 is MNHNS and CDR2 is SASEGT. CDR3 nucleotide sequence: TGTGCCATCAGTGAAAGGGGATGTGGGAGAGAGTCCTACGAGCAGTACTTC. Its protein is CAISERGCGRESYEQYF.

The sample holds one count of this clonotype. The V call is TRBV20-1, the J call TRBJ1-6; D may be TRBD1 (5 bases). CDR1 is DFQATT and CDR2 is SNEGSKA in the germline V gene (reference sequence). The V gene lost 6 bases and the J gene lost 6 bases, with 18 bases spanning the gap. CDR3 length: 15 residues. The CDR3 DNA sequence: TGCAGTGCCCCGATGGGGGGACGGACTAATTCACCCCTCCACTTT. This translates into CSAPMGGRTNSPLHF.

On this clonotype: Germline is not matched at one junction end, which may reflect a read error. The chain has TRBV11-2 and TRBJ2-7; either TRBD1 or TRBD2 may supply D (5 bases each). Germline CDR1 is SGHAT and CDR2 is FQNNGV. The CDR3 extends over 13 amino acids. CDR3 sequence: CAISLGTLREQYF. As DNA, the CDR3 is TGTGCCATCAGCTTAGGGACCCTCAGAGAGCAGTATTTC.

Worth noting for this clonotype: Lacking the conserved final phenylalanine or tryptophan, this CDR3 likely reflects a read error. The CDR3 DNA follows: TGTACTAGCAGCTTAGTACAGGGGGTAGCTTTCTCT. Translating gives CTSSLVQGVAFS. The chain combines TRBV11-2 with TRBJ1-1; 8 nucleotides line up with TRBD1. There are 12 residues in the CDR3. Germline assignment: CDR1 SGHAT and CDR2 FQNNGV.

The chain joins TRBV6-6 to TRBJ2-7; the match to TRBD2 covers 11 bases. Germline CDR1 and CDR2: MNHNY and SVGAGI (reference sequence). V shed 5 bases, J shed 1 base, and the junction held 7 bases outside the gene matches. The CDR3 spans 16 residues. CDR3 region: CASSLSGTSGSYEQYF. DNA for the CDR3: TGTGCCAGCAGTCTATCCGGGACTAGCGGATCCTACGAGCAGTACTTC.

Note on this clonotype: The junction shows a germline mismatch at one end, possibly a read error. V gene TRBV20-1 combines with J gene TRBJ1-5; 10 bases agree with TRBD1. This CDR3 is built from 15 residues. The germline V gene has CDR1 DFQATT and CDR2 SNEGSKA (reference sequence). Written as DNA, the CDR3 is TGCAATGCTAGAGATTGGGACAGGGGTTTTCAGCCCCAACATTTT. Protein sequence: CNARDWDRGFQPQHF.

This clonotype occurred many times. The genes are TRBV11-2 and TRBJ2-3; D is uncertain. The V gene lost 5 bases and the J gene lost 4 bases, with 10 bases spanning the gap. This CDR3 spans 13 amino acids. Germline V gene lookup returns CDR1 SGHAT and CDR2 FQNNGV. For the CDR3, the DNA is TGTGCCAGCAGCCTAACCGTGGCAGATACGCAGTATTTT. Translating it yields CASSLTVADTQYF.

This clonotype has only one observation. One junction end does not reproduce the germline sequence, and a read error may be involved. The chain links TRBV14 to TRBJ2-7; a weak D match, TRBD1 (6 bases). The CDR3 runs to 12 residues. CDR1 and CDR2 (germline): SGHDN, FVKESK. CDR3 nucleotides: TGTGCCGGCAGCCAAGGGGGTTACGAGCAGTGCTTC. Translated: CAGSQGGYEQCF.